The clone carrying this TCR beta chain showed up just a few times. The table came from immunoSEQ multiplex PCR; TCRdb's copy has only in-frame clones and leaves some out. The data show some 470,000 clones, less than 80% seen once. This sample was taken from a study of shared clonotypes between healthy human individuals. Unsorted samples used approximately 99 million PBMCs for genomic DNA. CDR1 and CDR2 (germline): SGHTA, FQGTGA. This CDR3 region has 12 residues. The V gene lost 4 bases and the J gene lost 10 bases, with 11 bases spanning the gap. This sequence was found in a woman in her 40s in good health. Some clones in this sample may be carry-over from other donors' samples. The chain links TRBV7-3 to TRBJ2-1, with TRBD1 as a possible D gene (5 bases). Input material: PBMCs. DNA of the CDR3: TGTGCCAGCAGCTCCAGGGCAGGCGAGCAGTTCTTC. Protein sequence: CASSSRAGEQFF.